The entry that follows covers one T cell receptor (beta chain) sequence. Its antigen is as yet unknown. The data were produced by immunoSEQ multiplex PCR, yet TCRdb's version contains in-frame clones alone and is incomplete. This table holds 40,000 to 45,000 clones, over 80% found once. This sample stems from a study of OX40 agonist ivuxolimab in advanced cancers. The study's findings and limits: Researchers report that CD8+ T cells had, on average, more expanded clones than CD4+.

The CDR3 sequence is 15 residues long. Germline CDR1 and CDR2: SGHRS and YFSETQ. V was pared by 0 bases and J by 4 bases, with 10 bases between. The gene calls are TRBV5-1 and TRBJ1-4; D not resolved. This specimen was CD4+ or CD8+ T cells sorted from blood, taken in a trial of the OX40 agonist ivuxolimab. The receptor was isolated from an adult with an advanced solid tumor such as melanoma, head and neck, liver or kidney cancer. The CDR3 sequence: CASSLAAGLNEKLFF. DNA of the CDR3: TGCGCCAGCAGCTTGGCCGCAGGCCTTAATGAAAAACTGTTTTTT.